This is a list of T cell receptor beta chains from one sample in a study of spatial heterogeneity in lung cancer. MiXCR, run by TCRdb on the 5' RACE reads, gives a single entry per CDR3 protein. The sample consists of around 44,000 distinct CDR3 sequences, roughly 10% of them appearing once. The source material was PBMCs, sampled at follow-up. All receptors come from a female donor with early-stage non-small cell lung cancer. CDR3s leave out the opening cysteine and the closing phenylalanine or tryptophan. A D gene is named only where the DNA matches it firmly.

d_call: TRBD1; v_call: TRBV7-9; j_call: TRBJ2-7; cdr3_aa: ASSLPGQLYEQY
d_call: -; v_call: TRBV7-8; j_call: TRBJ2-1; cdr3_aa: ASTSLAGYNEQF
d_call: -; v_call: TRBV6-5; j_call: TRBJ2-7; cdr3_aa: SLSREQY
d_call: -; v_call: TRBV2; j_call: TRBJ2-7; cdr3_aa: ASSVGLVKPYEQY
d_call: -; v_call: TRBV6-5; j_call: TRBJ1-1; cdr3_aa: ASLTANTEAF
d_call: -; v_call: TRBV5-6; j_call: TRBJ2-5; cdr3_aa: ASSWWTWGSKETQY
d_call: TRBD1; v_call: TRBV19; j_call: TRBJ1-5; cdr3_aa: ASTTGQGNSNQPQH
d_call: -; v_call: TRBV7-7; j_call: TRBJ2-5; cdr3_aa: ASSLQHQETQY
d_call: -; v_call: TRBV5-5; j_call: TRBJ2-1; cdr3_aa: ASSYRGGSYNEQF
d_call: -; v_call: TRBV2; j_call: TRBJ2-2; cdr3_aa: ASSDRWGELF
d_call: -; v_call: TRBV9; j_call: TRBJ2-1; cdr3_aa: ASSALATSYNEQF
d_call: TRBD2; v_call: TRBV19; j_call: TRBJ2-5; cdr3_aa: ATSHSLAEETQY
d_call: -; v_call: TRBV12-3/TRBV12-4; j_call: TRBJ1-1; cdr3_aa: ASSYSVRLNTEAF
d_call: -; v_call: TRBV6-2/TRBV6-3; j_call: TRBJ2-6; cdr3_aa: ASSQDPSGANVLT
d_call: -; v_call: TRBV2; j_call: TRBJ1-1; cdr3_aa: ASRASRLNTEAF
d_call: -; v_call: TRBV10-1; j_call: TRBJ2-5; cdr3_aa: ASSDGGAGPQETQY
d_call: -; v_call: TRBV11-2; j_call: TRBJ2-7; cdr3_aa: ASSLDPMSAYEQY
d_call: -; v_call: TRBV5-6; j_call: TRBJ2-1; cdr3_aa: ASSRSNEQF
d_call: TRBD1; v_call: TRBV5-4; j_call: TRBJ2-5; cdr3_aa: ASSGDRQETQY
d_call: -; v_call: TRBV20-1; j_call: TRBJ1-5; cdr3_aa: SARSRGNQPQH
d_call: -; v_call: TRBV4-1; j_call: TRBJ2-5; cdr3_aa: ASSQGTGRETQY
d_call: -; v_call: TRBV3-2; j_call: TRBJ2-5; cdr3_aa: ASSQVRLHYQETQY
d_call: -; v_call: TRBV9; j_call: TRBJ2-3; cdr3_aa: ASSVGLGTDTQY
d_call: TRBD1; v_call: TRBV7-8; j_call: TRBJ1-1; cdr3_aa: ASSSGTGNTEAF
d_call: -; v_call: TRBV29-1; j_call: TRBJ2-7; cdr3_aa: SALRGGSSYEQY
d_call: TRBD1; v_call: TRBV11-2; j_call: TRBJ1-1; cdr3_aa: ASSSRQGANTEAF
d_call: -; v_call: TRBV7-3; j_call: TRBJ2-4; cdr3_aa: ASSLGTPSKNIQY
d_call: -; v_call: TRBV6-2/TRBV6-3; j_call: TRBJ2-7; cdr3_aa: ASRGGVRTYEQY
d_call: TRBD2; v_call: TRBV7-2; j_call: TRBJ2-1; cdr3_aa: ASSSLAASYNEQF
d_call: -; v_call: TRBV20-1; j_call: TRBJ2-3; cdr3_aa: SAGSSWGTQY
d_call: -; v_call: TRBV6-5; j_call: TRBJ1-4; cdr3_aa: ASSPQERNEKLF
d_call: TRBD2; v_call: TRBV19; j_call: TRBJ2-4; cdr3_aa: ASSIPGLAGAWVKNIQY
d_call: -; v_call: TRBV4-3; j_call: TRBJ2-1; cdr3_aa: ASSHLLPGQAGREQF
d_call: TRBD2; v_call: TRBV4-2; j_call: TRBJ2-2; cdr3_aa: ASSRSSGGASQNTGELF
d_call: TRBD2; v_call: TRBV12-3/TRBV12-4; j_call: TRBJ2-1; cdr3_aa: ASSYPRAGGYNEQF
d_call: TRBD2; v_call: TRBV7-2; j_call: TRBJ2-7; cdr3_aa: ASSLRGSGGSYEQY
d_call: -; v_call: TRBV3-1; j_call: TRBJ1-3; cdr3_aa: ASSQDQGNTIY
d_call: TRBD1; v_call: TRBV20-1; j_call: TRBJ1-5; cdr3_aa: SASHGQDLNQPQH
d_call: -; v_call: TRBV20-1; j_call: TRBJ2-7; cdr3_aa: SARDGGQGYYEQY
d_call: -; v_call: TRBV7-2; j_call: TRBJ2-7; cdr3_aa: ASSPQRGYEQY
d_call: TRBD2; v_call: TRBV7-2; j_call: TRBJ2-7; cdr3_aa: ASSLLDSGGGAYEQY
d_call: -; v_call: TRBV7-8; j_call: TRBJ2-7; cdr3_aa: ASSSESLGGYEQY
d_call: -; v_call: TRBV28; j_call: TRBJ1-1; cdr3_aa: ASSSVRTEAF
d_call: -; v_call: TRBV4-3; j_call: TRBJ1-1; cdr3_aa: ASSQDQPMEEAF
d_call: -; v_call: TRBV2; j_call: TRBJ2-7; cdr3_aa: ASSETGSYEQY
d_call: TRBD1; v_call: TRBV11-2; j_call: TRBJ2-1; cdr3_aa: ASSGITGGAYNEQF
d_call: -; v_call: TRBV5-1; j_call: TRBJ2-2; cdr3_aa: ASSLEDTGELF
d_call: -; v_call: TRBV7-2; j_call: TRBJ2-2; cdr3_aa: ASSFQPDTNTGELF
d_call: -; v_call: TRBV3-1; j_call: TRBJ2-6; cdr3_aa: ASSQVSGANVLT
d_call: -; v_call: TRBV7-9; j_call: TRBJ1-6; cdr3_aa: ASSLGILQSGHNSPLH
d_call: TRBD1; v_call: TRBV7-2; j_call: TRBJ2-3; cdr3_aa: ASSLRGGRSTDTQY
d_call: TRBD2; v_call: TRBV28; j_call: TRBJ2-5; cdr3_aa: ASSLSWLAGRQETQY
d_call: -; v_call: TRBV3-1; j_call: TRBJ1-5; cdr3_aa: ASSPSGVSRPQH
d_call: -; v_call: TRBV7-9; j_call: TRBJ2-1; cdr3_aa: ASSLAEGIRYNEQF
d_call: -; v_call: TRBV12-3/TRBV12-4; j_call: TRBJ2-2; cdr3_aa: ASDPGLNTGELF
d_call: -; v_call: TRBV19; j_call: TRBJ2-7; cdr3_aa: ASSPPVTREQY
d_call: TRBD2; v_call: TRBV2; j_call: TRBJ2-5; cdr3_aa: AINGGGRGRETQY
d_call: TRBD1; v_call: TRBV24-1; j_call: TRBJ2-3; cdr3_aa: ATSDPPPTGATTDTQY
d_call: -; v_call: TRBV7-9; j_call: TRBJ1-2; cdr3_aa: ASSLQGGVDYGYT
d_call: -; v_call: TRBV5-6; j_call: TRBJ2-5; cdr3_aa: ASSLRAEGYQETQY